This TCR beta chain is from a study of T cells after yellow fever vaccination. The CDR3 loop spans 16 amino acids. Deletions cut 1 base from V and 4 bases from J, with 16 bases between. The germline CDR1 and CDR2 sequences are SGHAT and FQNNGV. TCRdb fed the 5' RACE reads into MiXCR, producing one record per CDR3 protein. The profile shows approximately 510,000 distinct CDR3 sequences, around a fifth of them singletons. The source is a man younger than 35 who received the YFV17D yellow fever vaccine. This chain links TRBV11-2 with TRBJ2-5; maybe TRBD2 (5 bases). The sample was PBMCs, taken 21 days after the first yellow fever vaccination. The CDR3 sequence: CASSLGLITEGETQYF. In DNA form, the CDR3 reads TGTGCCAGCAGCTTAGGGCTGATAACCGAGGGAGAGACCCAGTACTTC.